These 2 T cell receptor beta chains came from one sample sequenced in a study of shared clonotypes between healthy human individuals. Libraries were prepared by immunoSEQ multiplex PCR; TCRdb keeps only in-frame clonotypes and omits some of them. The sample includes over 700,000 clones, around 77% seen only once; the top ten take approximately 1.7%. Sequences were obtained from memory CD4+ T cells sorted from blood. Subset defined: CD45RA-negative fraction. These receptors all come from a woman aged 25 to 39 in good health.

This chain links TRBV14 with TRBJ1-2, with D maybe TRBD1 (5 bases). V was pared by 1 base and J by 14 bases, with 17 bases between. CDR1 and CDR2 from the germline V gene are SGHDN and FVKESK. This CDR3 contains 13 residues. The CDR3 DNA follows: TGTGCCAGCAGCCAAGCCTCTACTCGGGGGGAGACCTTC. Protein: CASSQASTRGETF. The whole variable domain, remainder taken from reference TRBV14 and TRBJ1-2, is EAGVTQFPSHSVIEKGQTVTLRCDPISGHDNLYWYRRVMGKEIKFLLHFVKESKQDESGMPNNRFLAERTGGTYSTLKVQPAELEDSGVYFCASSQASTRGETFGSGTRLTVV.

This chain links TRBV7-2 with TRBJ2-5; a weak D match, TRBD2 (6 bases). The J call may not be correct, given that the DNA end is closer to TRBJ2-7. CDR1 and CDR2 (germline): SGHTA, FQGNSA. The CDR3 contains 12 residues. The CDR3 DNA reads TGTGCCAGCAGCCCAGCGGGTTACGAGCAGTACTTC. This translates into CASSPAGYEQYF.